A selection of T cell receptor beta chains follows, all from one sample in a study of somatic mutations in cytotoxic T cells in rheumatoid arthritis. TCRdb's table, derived via immunoSEQ multiplex PCR, lists solely in-frame clones and lacks some. The data contain under 12,000 clones, 70% to 85% of them singletons. The sequencing sample was made of CD8+ T cells sorted from blood. The receptors here all came from an older woman with rheumatoid arthritis. The CDR3 runs from the conserved cysteine through the conserved F or W. A D gene is named only where the DNA matches it firmly. Where a row states a size, it is once, few, many or the class of an expanded clone; other rows omit it.

V: TRBV19; J: TRBJ2-7; size: NA; D: TRBD1; CDR3: CASSITGDSYEQYF; DNA: TGTGCCAGTAGTATAACAGGGGATTCCTACGAGCAGTACTTC
V: TRBV5-4; J: TRBJ1-2; size: NA; D: TRBD1; CDR3: CASSLAGTGVYGYTF; DNA: TGTGCCAGCAGCTTGGCCGGGACAGGGGTCTATGGCTACACCTTC
V: TRBV11-2; J: TRBJ2-7; size: NA; D: TRBD1; CDR3: CASSLHRGPFYEQYF; DNA: TGTGCCAGCAGCTTACACAGGGGGCCTTTCTACGAGCAGTACTTC
V: TRBV6-5; J: TRBJ2-2; size: few; D: TRBD2; CDR3: CASTTGRDTGELFF; DNA: TGTGCCAGCACTACCGGGAGGGACACCGGGGAGCTGTTTTTT
V: TRBV11-2; J: TRBJ1-2; size: NA; D: NA; CDR3: CASSLDKGVNYGYTF; DNA: TGTGCCAGCAGCTTAGACAAAGGGGTAAACTATGGCTACACCTTC
V: TRBV7-9; J: TRBJ2-1; size: large; D: TRBD2; CDR3: CASSGAAGGNEQFF; DNA: TGTGCCAGCAGCGGAGCAGCGGGAGGGAATGAGCAGTTCTTC
V: TRBV2; J: TRBJ2-2; size: once; D: NA; CDR3: CASRGGNTGELFF; DNA: TGTGCCTCCAGGGGCGGCAACACCGGGGAGCTGTTTTTT
V: TRBV11-2; J: TRBJ1-5; size: once; D: TRBD1; CDR3: CASSSGRGQANQPQHF; DNA: TGTGCCAGCAGCTCGGGTAGGGGACAGGCCAATCAGCCCCAGCATTTT
V: TRBV28; J: TRBJ2-7; size: NA; D: TRBD2; CDR3: CASSFPRTSGAYEQYF; DNA: TGTGCCAGCAGTTTCCCAAGGACTAGCGGGGCCTACGAGCAGTACTTC
V: TRBV15; J: TRBJ2-3; size: NA; D: NA; CDR3: CATSRDGQGGDTQYF; DNA: TGTGCCACCAGCAGAGATGGACAGGGAGGGGATACGCAGTATTTT
V: TRBV14; J: TRBJ2-5; size: once; D: NA; CDR3: CASSQEGALETQYF; DNA: TGTGCCAGCAGCCAAGAAGGGGCCCTAGAGACCCAGTACTTC
V: TRBV27; J: TRBJ1-5; size: NA; D: TRBD1; CDR3: CASSLSADRGWQPQHF; DNA: TGTGCCAGCAGTTTATCGGCGGACAGGGGATGGCAGCCCCAGCATTTT
V: TRBV7-8; J: TRBJ1-5; size: NA; D: TRBD1; CDR3: CASSTSGTGGSNQPQHF; DNA: TGTGCCAGCAGCACCTCCGGGACAGGGGGTAGCAATCAGCCCCAGCATTTT
V: TRBV7-9; J: TRBJ2-1; size: NA; D: TRBD2; CDR3: CASSGLAGFFEQFF; DNA: TGTGCCAGCAGCGGACTAGCGGGATTTTTTGAGCAGTTCTTC
V: TRBV27; J: TRBJ2-1; size: once; D: TRBD1; CDR3: CASSIYGTGSYNEQFF; DNA: TGTGCCAGCAGCATTTACGGGACAGGCTCCTACAATGAGCAGTTCTTC
V: TRBV27; J: TRBJ2-7; size: NA; D: TRBD2; CDR3: CASSPLTSGGSSYEQYF; DNA: TGTGCCAGCAGCCCTCTCACTAGCGGGGGTAGCTCCTACGAGCAGTACTTC
V: TRBV29-1; J: TRBJ2-1; size: few; D: TRBD2; CDR3: CSVGGVWGLANNEQFF; DNA: TGCAGCGTTGGGGGGGTATGGGGACTAGCGAACAATGAGCAGTTCTTC
V: TRBV5-1; J: TRBJ2-1; size: NA; D: TRBD2; CDR3: CASSFLGAGGPGEQFF; DNA: TGCGCCAGCAGCTTTCTAGGAGCGGGAGGGCCGGGAGAGCAGTTCTTC
V: TRBV7-9; J: TRBJ2-7; size: once; D: TRBD2; CDR3: CASSLEGGRWEQYF; DNA: TGTGCCAGCAGCTTAGAGGGCGGGAGGTGGGAGCAGTACTTC
V: TRBV27; J: TRBJ2-1; size: NA; D: TRBD2; CDR3: CASSSSGSSYNEQFF; DNA: TGTGCCAGCAGTTCGAGCGGGAGCTCCTACAATGAGCAGTTCTTC
V: TRBV27; J: TRBJ2-3; size: NA; D: TRBD2; CDR3: CASSLIRLAGGTDTQYF; DNA: TGTGCCAGCAGTTTAATCCGACTAGCGGGAGGCACAGATACGCAGTATTTT
V: TRBV7-6; J: TRBJ2-7; size: NA; D: NA; CDR3: CASSFNRDYEQYF; DNA: TGTGCCAGCAGCTTCAACAGGGATTACGAGCAGTACTTC
V: TRBV6-5; J: TRBJ1-6; size: NA; D: NA; CDR3: CASRNRVESPLHF; DNA: TGTGCCAGCAGGAACAGGGTAGAGTCACCCCTCCACTTT
V: TRBV7-6; J: TRBJ2-7; size: NA; D: NA; CDR3: CASSSGTFYEQYF; DNA: TGTGCCAGCAGCTCCGGGACATTCTACGAGCAGTACTTC
V: TRBV6-5; J: TRBJ2-1; size: once; D: NA; CDR3: CASSYPEGSYNEQFF; DNA: TGTGCCAGCAGTTACCCGGAGGGGTCCTACAATGAGCAGTTCTTC
V: TRBV5-1; J: TRBJ2-7; size: NA; D: TRBD2; CDR3: CASSSTGGGEQYF; DNA: TGCGCCAGCAGTTCTACTGGGGGGGGCGAGCAGTACTTC
V: TRBV10-1; J: TRBJ2-1; size: NA; D: NA; CDR3: CASFLAEQFF; DNA: TGCGCCAGTTTTTTGGCTGAGCAGTTCTTC
V: TRBV5-4; J: TRBJ2-7; size: NA; D: TRBD2; CDR3: CASSDTSGSTYEQYF; DNA: TGTGCCAGCAGCGATACTAGCGGGAGTACCTACGAGCAGTACTTC
V: TRBV11-2; J: TRBJ1-4; size: NA; D: TRBD1; CDR3: CASSPEGQGAEKLFF; DNA: TGTGCCAGCAGCCCTGAGGGACAGGGGGCCGAAAAACTGTTTTTT
V: TRBV4-2; J: TRBJ1-2; size: few; D: NA; CDR3: CASSSLGGGGEHGYTF; DNA: TGTGCCAGCAGCTCCCTCGGGGGCGGGGGCGAGCATGGCTACACCTTC
V: TRBV5-4; J: TRBJ2-1; size: NA; D: TRBD2; CDR3: CASSFSGLRYNEQFF; DNA: TGTGCCAGCAGCTTTAGCGGGTTGCGGTACAATGAGCAGTTCTTC
V: TRBV6-5; J: TRBJ2-2; size: once; D: NA; CDR3: CASSYSLGRGGELFF; DNA: TGTGCCAGCAGTTACTCCTTAGGGCGGGGCGGGGAGCTGTTTTTT
V: TRBV7-9; J: TRBJ2-7; size: NA; D: TRBD2; CDR3: CASSGTSETYEQYF; DNA: TGTGCCAGTAGCGGGACTAGCGAGACCTACGAGCAGTACTTC
V: TRBV2; J: TRBJ1-4; size: NA; D: TRBD1; CDR3: CASSELRGIKEKLFF; DNA: TGTGCCAGCAGTGAGCTCAGGGGGATCAAAGAAAAACTGTTTTTT
V: TRBV7-6; J: TRBJ2-7; size: NA; D: TRBD1; CDR3: CASSSLVPRQGYEQYF; DNA: TGTGCCAGCAGCTCGCTCGTCCCCAGACAGGGCTACGAGCAGTACTTC
V: TRBV20-1; J: TRBJ1-2; size: NA; D: TRBD1; CDR3: CSAGTDYGYTF; DNA: TGCAGTGCAGGGACAGACTATGGCTACACCTTC
V: TRBV7-6; J: TRBJ2-7; size: NA; D: NA; CDR3: CASSWGTGYEQYF; DNA: TGTGCCAGCAGCTGGGGCACGGGCTACGAGCAGTACTTC
V: TRBV28; J: TRBJ2-1; size: NA; D: NA; CDR3: CASGPGVDEQFF; DNA: TGTGCCAGCGGCCCGGGAGTGGATGAGCAGTTCTTC
V: TRBV9; J: TRBJ2-3; size: NA; D: TRBD2; CDR3: CASSVPAGGPTDTQYF; DNA: TGTGCCAGCAGCGTACCGGCGGGAGGGCCGACAGATACGCAGTATTTT
V: TRBV4-3; J: TRBJ2-7; size: few; D: NA; CDR3: CASSQGTSYEQYF; DNA: TGCGCCAGCAGCCAAGGGACTTCCTACGAGCAGTACTTC
V: TRBV6-5; J: TRBJ2-3; size: NA; D: NA; CDR3: CASNDLITDTQYF; DNA: TGTGCCAGCAACGACTTGATCACAGATACGCAGTATTTT
V: TRBV7-2; J: TRBJ1-3; size: NA; D: NA; CDR3: CASSLGRSSGNTIYF; DNA: TGTGCCAGCAGCTTAGGCAGAAGCTCTGGAAACACCATATATTTT
V: TRBV7-6; J: TRBJ2-3; size: NA; D: NA; CDR3: CASSSPERETDTQYF; DNA: TGTGCCAGCAGCTCTCCGGAGAGGGAGACAGATACGCAGTATTTT
V: TRBV9; J: TRBJ1-1; size: few; D: NA; CDR3: CASSVDTRGEAFF; DNA: TGTGCCAGCAGCGTAGATACGCGGGGTGAAGCTTTCTTT